Below, one TCR beta chain is given with its context. What it binds is not known. This record belongs to a study of regulatory T cells in long-lasting Graves disease. The sample's time point: newly diagnosed GD, antithyroid drugs for less than 3 months. From PBMCs, RNA was extracted and then used to make the TCR library. Study-level findings and limits: It was possible that the small sample size reduced accuracy.

The CDR3 has 13 residues. Germline values: CDR1 DFQATT, CDR2 SNEGSKA (reference sequence). Trimming pared 6 bases from V and 4 bases from J, leaving 13 bases between. Construction of TCR beta libraries relied on iRepertoire HTBI primers and on Arm-PCR targeting CDR3 regions. TCRdb re-derived calls from the multiplex PCR reads in MiXCR, one entry per CDR3 protein. The sample carries roughly 250,000 distinct CDR3 sequences, approximately 20% recorded once. The sample was also linked to a second study, of T cells in Graves' hyperthyroidism and ophthalmopathy. That paper notes: Orbital computed tomography, thyroid ultrasound, serum thyroxine and TRAb, and clinical symptoms together informed the diagnoses.

This material consisted of peripheral blood mononuclear cells (PBMCs), taken at new diagnosis, from a patient treated with antithyroid drugs. The TCR originated in a woman aged 30 to 39 with Graves disease. V is TRBV20-1 and J is TRBJ1-5; D gene uncertain. CDR3 sequence reads: CSALNTANQPQHF. In DNA, the CDR3 is TGCAGTGCGCTAAACACAGCTAATCAGCCCCAGCATTTT.